This paragraph covers one T cell receptor (beta chain) sequence. The data were obtained in a study of cytomegalovirus exposure and HLA in healthy donors. For the study at large: There were 90 million to 140 million unique TCR beta sequences, drawn from 150 million to 200 million T cells, in an earlier analysis.

The primer mix had 60 Vbeta and 13 Jbeta primers. Here immunoSEQ multiplex PCR was the method, and the copy in TCRdb shows in-frame clones only, minus some. The top ten hold 6% to 7.5% of the sample, which has roughly 170,000 clones, about four fifths seen once. The V gene's germline CDR1 is WSHSY and CDR2 SAAADI. This CDR3 has 15 amino acids. The V end was cut by 7 bases, the J end by 4 bases, with 17 bases between. The chain recombines TRBV10-2 with TRBJ2-1; D call uncertain. This sequence originates from a man aged 25-45 years in good health and CMV-seropositive. Sequencing was performed on PBMCs. CDR3 in DNA: TGCGCCAGCACCCGTAGTCCCCAAGTTTACAATGAGCAGTTCTTC. It yields the protein CASTRSPQVYNEQFF.